The text below deals with one TCR beta chain. This sample was included in a study of blood T cell repertoires in COVID-19. Sequenced by immunoSEQ multiplex PCR; TCRdb stores in-frame clones only, minus some. Counted here are under 350,000 clones, about nine tenths occurring once; the ten biggest clones make up about 1.8%. The CDR3 is 15 residues long. V trimming: 2 bases; J trimming: 3 bases; junction bases outside the gene matches: 3. Germline CDR1 is SGHRS and CDR2 is YFSETQ. The clonotype originates from a woman aged 40 to 55 who had recovered from COVID-19. The material sequenced was PBMCs or T cells enriched from blood (not recorded which). The chain links TRBV5-1 to TRBJ2-1; the match to TRBD1 covers 9 bases. CDR3 sequence (DNA): TGCGCCAGCAGCTTACAGGGGGCTGACTACAATGAGCAGTTCTTC. It encodes CASSLQGADYNEQFF.